One and the same sample provided the 4 T cell receptor beta chains below, sequenced in a study of T cell changes during pregnancy in multiple sclerosis. The assay was immunoSEQ multiplex PCR, and TCRdb's table has in-frame clones only and misses some. Here the sample spans 70,000 to 80,000 clones, about 93% being singletons. Sequenced material: CD4+ T cells from peripheral blood mononuclear cells, taken before pregnancy. Receptors were obtained from a female donor with multiple sclerosis, enrolled in a pregnancy study.

The J gene is TRBJ2-7, the V gene TRBV2, with 10 bases fitting TRBD2. The junction had 11 bases not matched to a gene; V was cut back by 5 bases and J by 4 bases. CDR3 length: 16 residues. Germline CDR1 SNHLY, CDR2 FYNNEI. Here the CDR3 reads CASSKLSSGSRYEQYF. The CDR3 DNA reads TGTGCCAGCAGTAAGCTCTCTAGCGGGAGTAGGTACGAGCAGTACTTC. Filled out from reference TRBV2 and TRBJ2-7, the complete variable domain reads EPEVTQTPSHQVTQMGQEVILRCVPISNHLYFYWYRQILGQKVEFLVSFYNNEISEKSEIFDDQFSVERPDGSNFTLKIRSTKLEDSAMYFCASSKLSSGSRYEQYFGPGTRLTVT.

The V gene is TRBV7-2, the J gene TRBJ1-3; perhaps TRBD1 as D (6 bases). CDR3 length: 17 residues. Germline CDR1 reads SGHTA; CDR2 reads FQGNSA. Deletions cut 3 bases from V and 0 bases from J, with 15 bases between. CDR3 amino acids: CASSFTGYRGSGNTIYF. The CDR3 DNA sequence: TGTGCCAGCAGCTTTACAGGGTATAGGGGCTCTGGAAACACCATATATTTT.

This clone was recorded a few times. V usage is TRBV30 and J usage is TRBJ1-5; D is possibly TRBD1 (5 bases). The CDR3 is 13 residues long. V was shortened by 3 bases and J by 6 bases, with 12 bases between the two germline ends. CDR1 GTSNPN and CDR2 SVGIG come from the germline V gene (reference sequence). CDR3 bases: TGTGCCTGGAGCGTACAGGATAGTCAGCCCCAGCATTTT. The encoded protein is CAWSVQDSQPQHF.

V usage is TRBV7-9 and J usage is TRBJ1-4; no clear D gene. The germline V gene has CDR1 SEHNR and CDR2 FQNEAQ (reference sequence). Trimming took 1 base from V and 8 from J, leaving 14 bases between them. The CDR3 covers 15 residues. CDR3 residues: CASSLVSGSTEKLFF. The CDR3 DNA is TGTGCCAGCAGCTTAGTTTCGGGATCTACCGAAAAACTGTTTTTT.